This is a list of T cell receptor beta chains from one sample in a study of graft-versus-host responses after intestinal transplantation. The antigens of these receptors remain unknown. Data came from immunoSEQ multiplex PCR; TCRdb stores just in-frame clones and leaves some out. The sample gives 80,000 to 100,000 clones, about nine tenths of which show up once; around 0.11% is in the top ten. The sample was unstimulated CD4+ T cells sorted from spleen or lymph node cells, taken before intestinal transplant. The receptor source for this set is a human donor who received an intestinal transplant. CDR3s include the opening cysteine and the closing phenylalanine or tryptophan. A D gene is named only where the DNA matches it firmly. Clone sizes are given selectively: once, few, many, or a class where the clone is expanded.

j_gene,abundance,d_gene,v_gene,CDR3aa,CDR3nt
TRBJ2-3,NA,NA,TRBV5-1,CATRGVTDTQYF,TGCGCCACCAGGGGAGTCACAGATACGCAGTATTTT
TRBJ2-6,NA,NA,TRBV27,CASSTTATYSGANVLTF,TGTGCCAGCAGTACGACAGCCACCTACTCTGGGGCCAACGTCCTGACTTTC
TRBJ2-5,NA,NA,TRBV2,CASSERTGREETQYF,TGTGCCAGCAGTGAAAGGACAGGGAGGGAAGAGACCCAGTACTTC
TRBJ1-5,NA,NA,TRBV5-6,CASSPGNSNQPQHF,TGTGCCAGCAGCCCCGGGAATAGCAATCAGCCCCAGCATTTT
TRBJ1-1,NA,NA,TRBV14,CASSGAGGPLGTEAFF,TGTGCCAGCAGCGGAGCTGGAGGCCCCCTCGGCACTGAAGCTTTCTTT
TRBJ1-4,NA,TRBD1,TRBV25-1,CASSEFGTGVGKLFF,TGTGCCAGCAGTGAATTTGGGACAGGGGTTGGAAAACTGTTTTTT
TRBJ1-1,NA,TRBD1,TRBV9,CASSVGHQGGTEAFF,TGTGCCAGCAGCGTAGGACATCAGGGGGGCACTGAAGCTTTCTTT
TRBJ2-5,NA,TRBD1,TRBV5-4,CASSLDRGGTQYF,TGTGCCAGCAGCCTCGACAGGGGAGGGACCCAGTACTTC
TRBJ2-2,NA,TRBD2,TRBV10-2,CASSEYLAGTGELFF,TGCGCCAGCAGTGAGTACCTAGCGGGCACCGGGGAGCTGTTTTTT
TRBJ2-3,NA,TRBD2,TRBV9,CASSVGLAGTGDTQYF,TGTGCCAGCAGCGTAGGACTAGCGGGGACAGGGGATACGCAGTATTTT
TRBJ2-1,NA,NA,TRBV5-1,CASSLAAGVGEQFF,TGCGCCAGCAGCTTGGCCGCAGGGGTGGGTGAGCAGTTCTTC
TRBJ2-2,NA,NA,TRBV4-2,CASSPRRGADTGELFF,TGTGCCAGCAGCCCACGACGGGGGGCCGACACCGGGGAGCTGTTTTTT
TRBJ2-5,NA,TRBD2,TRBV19,CASSIGLAGGQETQYF,TGTGCCAGTAGTATAGGGCTAGCGGGGGGACAAGAGACCCAGTACTTC
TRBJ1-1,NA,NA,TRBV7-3,CASSPAGMNTEAFF,TGTGCCAGCAGCCCGGCAGGGATGAACACTGAAGCTTTCTTT
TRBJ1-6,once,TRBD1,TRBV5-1,CASSPAGTGTLHF,TGCGCCAGCAGCCCTGCCGGGACAGGGACCCTCCACTTT
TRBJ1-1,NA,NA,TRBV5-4,CASSFQIMNTEAFF,TGTGCCAGCAGCTTTCAGATCATGAACACTGAAGCTTTCTTT
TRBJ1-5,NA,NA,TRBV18,CASSPGLEQPQHF,TGTGCCAGCTCACCGGGGCTGGAACAGCCCCAGCATTTT
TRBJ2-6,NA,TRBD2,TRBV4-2,CASSPRGLAGAAGANVLTF,TGTGCCAGCAGCCCCCGCGGACTAGCGGGGGCGGCTGGGGCCAACGTCCTGACTTTC
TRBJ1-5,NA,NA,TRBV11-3,CASSLAVNQPQHF,TGTGCCAGCAGCTTAGCGGTGAATCAGCCCCAGCATTTT
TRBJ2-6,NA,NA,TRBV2,CASDSSGANVLTF,TGTGCCAGCGACAGCTCTGGGGCCAACGTCCTGACTTTC
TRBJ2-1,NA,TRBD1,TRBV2,CASREDRGRGNEQFF,TGTGCCAGCAGAGAGGACAGGGGGCGGGGGAATGAGCAGTTCTTC
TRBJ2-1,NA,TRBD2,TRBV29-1,CSVGGLSGAHGEQFF,TGCAGCGTCGGGGGACTTAGCGGGGCGCACGGTGAGCAGTTCTTC
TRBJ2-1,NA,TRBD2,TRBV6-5,CASSQPRSGVQFF,TGTGCCAGCAGTCAACCTCGCAGCGGGGTTCAGTTCTTC
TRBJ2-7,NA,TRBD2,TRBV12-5,CASRTSHEQYF,TGTGCTAGCCGGACTAGCCACGAGCAGTACTTC
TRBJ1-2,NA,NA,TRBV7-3,CASSFPGGGYTF,TGTGCCAGCAGCTTCCCAGGTGGAGGCTACACCTTC
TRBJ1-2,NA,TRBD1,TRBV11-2,CASSYAGTGNGYTF,TGTGCCAGCAGCTACGCCGGGACAGGGAATGGCTACACCTTC
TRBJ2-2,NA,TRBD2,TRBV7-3,CASSIGTRGTGELFF,TGTGCCAGCAGCATCGGGACTAGGGGCACCGGGGAGCTGTTTTTT
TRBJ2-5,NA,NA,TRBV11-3,CASSSGVQETQYF,TGTGCCAGCAGCTCCGGGGTCCAAGAGACCCAGTACTTC
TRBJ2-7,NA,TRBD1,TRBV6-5,CASRWDRGSEQYF,TGTGCCAGCAGATGGGACAGGGGATCCGAGCAGTACTTC
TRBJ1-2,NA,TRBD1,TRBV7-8,CASSLWRGLDYGYTF,TGTGCCAGCAGCTTATGGAGGGGGCTAGACTATGGCTACACCTTC
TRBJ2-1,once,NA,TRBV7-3,CASLRSAEGNEQFF,TGTGCCAGTCTACGGAGCGCGGAGGGGAATGAGCAGTTCTTC
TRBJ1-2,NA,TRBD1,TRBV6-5,CASSYSGTGTYGYTF,TGTGCCAGCAGTTACTCCGGGACAGGGACCTATGGCTACACCTTC
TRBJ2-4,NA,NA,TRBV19,CASSRGQGQNIQYF,TGTGCCAGTAGTAGGGGCCAGGGGCAAAACATTCAGTACTTC
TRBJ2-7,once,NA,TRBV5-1,CASSLGDSEQYF,TGCGCCAGCAGCTTGGGTGATTCCGAGCAGTACTTC
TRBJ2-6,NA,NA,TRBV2,CASSAYRTVLSGANVLTF,TGTGCCAGCAGTGCCTACCGGACAGTATTGTCTGGGGCCAACGTCCTGACTTTC
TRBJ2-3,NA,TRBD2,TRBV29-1,CSVEDSGGTDTQYF,TGCAGCGTTGAAGATAGCGGGGGCACAGATACGCAGTATTTT
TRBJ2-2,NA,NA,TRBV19,CASSPNFKNTGELFF,TGTGCCAGTAGTCCCAACTTTAAGAACACCGGGGAGCTGTTTTTT
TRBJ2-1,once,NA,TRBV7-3,CASSPSLGAGNEQFF,TGTGCCAGCAGCCCCTCCCTGGGGGCAGGGAATGAGCAGTTCTTC
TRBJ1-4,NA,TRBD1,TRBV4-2,CASSSPGSPAGTDEKLFF,TGTGCCAGCAGCTCCCCGGGAAGCCCAGCCGGGACAGATGAAAAACTGTTTTTT
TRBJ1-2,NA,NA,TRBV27,CASGNPQGYGGYTF,TGTGCCAGCGGGAACCCCCAGGGATATGGAGGCTACACCTTC
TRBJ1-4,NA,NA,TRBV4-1,CASSRASNEKLFF,TGCGCCAGCAGCCGGGCCTCTAATGAAAAACTGTTTTTT
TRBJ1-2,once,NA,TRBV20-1,CSALRTDTTF,TGCAGTGCCCTTCGGACAGATACCACCTTC
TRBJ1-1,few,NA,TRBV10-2,CASRVGVHTEAFF,TGCGCCAGCAGGGTAGGGGTGCACACTGAAGCTTTCTTT
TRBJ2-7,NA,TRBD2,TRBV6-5,CASTGGSSYEQYF,TGTGCCAGCACCGGCGGGAGCTCCTACGAGCAGTACTTC
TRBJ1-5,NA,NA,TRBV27,CASSQGPYSNQPQHF,TGTGCCAGCAGCCAGGGTCCCTATAGCAATCAGCCCCAGCATTTT
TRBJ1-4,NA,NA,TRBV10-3,CAASRESTNEKLFF,TGTGCCGCCTCAAGGGAGTCAACTAATGAAAAACTGTTTTTT
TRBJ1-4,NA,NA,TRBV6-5,CASSYRGSKLFF,TGTGCCAGCAGTTACAGGGGTTCAAAACTGTTTTTT
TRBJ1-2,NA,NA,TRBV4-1,CASSQDPGEGYGYTF,TGCGCCAGCAGCCAAGACCCGGGTGAGGGCTATGGCTACACCTTC
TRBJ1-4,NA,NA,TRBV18,CASSPSGMDEKLFF,TGTGCCAGCTCACCGTCGGGTATGGATGAAAAACTGTTTTTT
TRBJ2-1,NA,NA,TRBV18,CASSQGLVNEQFF,TGTGCCAGCTCACAGGGACTTGTGAATGAGCAGTTCTTC
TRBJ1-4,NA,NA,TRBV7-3,CASSLTSGEKLFF,TGTGCCAGCAGCTTAACGTCGGGTGAAAAACTGTTTTTT
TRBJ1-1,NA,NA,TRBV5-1,CASREQPNEGYEAFF,TGCGCCAGTCGGGAGCAACCGAATGAGGGGTACGAAGCTTTCTTT
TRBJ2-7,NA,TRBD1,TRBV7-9,CASSAGQGAYEQYF,TGTGCCAGCAGCGCGGGACAGGGGGCCTACGAGCAGTACTTC